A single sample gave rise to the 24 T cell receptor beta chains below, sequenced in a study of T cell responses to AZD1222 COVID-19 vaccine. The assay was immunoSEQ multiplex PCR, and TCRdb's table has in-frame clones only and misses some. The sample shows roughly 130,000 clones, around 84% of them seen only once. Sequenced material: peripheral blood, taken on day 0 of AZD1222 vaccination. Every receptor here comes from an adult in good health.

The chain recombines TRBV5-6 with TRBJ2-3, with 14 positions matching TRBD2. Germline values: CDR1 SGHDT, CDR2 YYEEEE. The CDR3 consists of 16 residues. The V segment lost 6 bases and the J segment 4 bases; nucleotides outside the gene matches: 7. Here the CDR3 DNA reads TGTGCCAGCACCTACGGACTAGCGGGGGGCGCAGATACGCAGTATTTT. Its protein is CASTYGLAGGADTQYF.

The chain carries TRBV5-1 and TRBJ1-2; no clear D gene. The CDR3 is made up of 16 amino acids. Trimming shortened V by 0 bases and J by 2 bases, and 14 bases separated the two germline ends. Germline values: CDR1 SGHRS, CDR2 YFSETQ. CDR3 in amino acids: CASSLEGGRANYGYTF. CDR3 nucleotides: TGCGCCAGCAGCTTGGAGGGTGGGAGGGCCAACTATGGCTACACCTTC.

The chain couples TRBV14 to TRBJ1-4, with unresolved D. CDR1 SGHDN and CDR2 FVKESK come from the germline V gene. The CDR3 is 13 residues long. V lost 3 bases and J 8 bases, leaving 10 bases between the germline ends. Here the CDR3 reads CASSQSSQEKLFF. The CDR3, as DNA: TGTGCCAGCAGCCAGTCCTCACAGGAAAAACTGTTTTTT.

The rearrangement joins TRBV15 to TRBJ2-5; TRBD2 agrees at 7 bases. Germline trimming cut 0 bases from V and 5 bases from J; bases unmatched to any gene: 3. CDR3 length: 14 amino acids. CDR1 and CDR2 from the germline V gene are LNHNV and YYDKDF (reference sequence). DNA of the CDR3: TGTGCCACCAGCAGAGATGTGGGGGGGGAGACCCAGTACTTC. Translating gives CATSRDVGGETQYF.

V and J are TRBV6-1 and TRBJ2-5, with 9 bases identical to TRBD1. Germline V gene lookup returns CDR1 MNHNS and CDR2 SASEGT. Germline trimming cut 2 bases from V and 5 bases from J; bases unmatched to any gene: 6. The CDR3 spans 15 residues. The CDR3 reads CASSEPGQGGETQYF. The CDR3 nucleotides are TGTGCCAGCAGTGAACCGGGACAGGGAGGGGAGACCCAGTACTTC.

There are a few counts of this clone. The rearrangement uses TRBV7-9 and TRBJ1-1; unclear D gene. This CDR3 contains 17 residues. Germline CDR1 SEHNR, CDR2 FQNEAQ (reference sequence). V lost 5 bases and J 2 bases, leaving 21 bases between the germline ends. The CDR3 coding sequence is TGTGCCAGCAGCCCCGGAGCCGCGGGCGTAGAAAACACTGAAGCTTTCTTT. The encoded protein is CASSPGAAGVENTEAFF.

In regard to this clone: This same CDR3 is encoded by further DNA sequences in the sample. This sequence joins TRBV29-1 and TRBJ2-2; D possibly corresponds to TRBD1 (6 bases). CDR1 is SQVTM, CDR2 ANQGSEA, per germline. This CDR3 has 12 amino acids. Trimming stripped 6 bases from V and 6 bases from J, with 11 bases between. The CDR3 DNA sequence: TGCAGCGTACTACAGGGCCCCGGGGAGCTGTTTTTT. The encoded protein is CSVLQGPGELFF.

The CDR3 DNA reads TGTGCCAGCAGCGCCGGTGACAGTAACTCCTACGAGCAGTACTTC. This sequence encodes CASSAGDSNSYEQYF. V usage is TRBV9 and J usage is TRBJ2-7; weak D call: TRBD1 (5 bases). Germline CDR1 SGDLS, CDR2 YYNGEE. Trimming took off 3 bases at V and 0 bases at J, with 13 bases between the two ends. This CDR3 region has 15 residues.

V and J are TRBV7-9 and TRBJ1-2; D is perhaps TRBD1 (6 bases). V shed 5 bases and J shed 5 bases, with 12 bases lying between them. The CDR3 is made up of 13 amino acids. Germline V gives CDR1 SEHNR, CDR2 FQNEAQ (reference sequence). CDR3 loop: CASSRGQPYGYTF. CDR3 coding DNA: TGTGCCAGCAGCCGAGGACAGCCTTATGGCTACACCTTC.

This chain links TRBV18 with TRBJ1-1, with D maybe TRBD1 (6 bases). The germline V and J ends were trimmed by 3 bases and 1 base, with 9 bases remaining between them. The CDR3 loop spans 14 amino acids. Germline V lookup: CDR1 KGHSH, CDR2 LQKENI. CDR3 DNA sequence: TGTGCCAGCTCACCCACGGGACAGAACACTGAAGCTTTCTTT. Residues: CASSPTGQNTEAFF.

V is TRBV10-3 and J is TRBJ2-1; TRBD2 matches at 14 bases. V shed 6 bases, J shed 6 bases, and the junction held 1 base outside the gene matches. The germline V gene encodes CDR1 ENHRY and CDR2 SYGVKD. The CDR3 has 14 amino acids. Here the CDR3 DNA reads TGTGCCATCAGGGGGACTAGCGGGGGCAATGAGCAGTTCTTC. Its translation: CAIRGTSGGNEQFF.

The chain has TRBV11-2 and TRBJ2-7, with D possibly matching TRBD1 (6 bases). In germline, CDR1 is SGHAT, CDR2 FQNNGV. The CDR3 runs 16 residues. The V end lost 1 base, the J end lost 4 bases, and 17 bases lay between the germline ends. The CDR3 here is CASSLALRGQLYEQYF. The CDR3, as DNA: TGTGCCAGCAGCTTAGCCCTACGGGGACAACTATACGAGCAGTACTTC.

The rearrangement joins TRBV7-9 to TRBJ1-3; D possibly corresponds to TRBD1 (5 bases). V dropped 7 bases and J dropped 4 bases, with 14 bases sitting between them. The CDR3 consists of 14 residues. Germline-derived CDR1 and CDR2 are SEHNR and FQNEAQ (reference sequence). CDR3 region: CASTSDIFGNTIYF. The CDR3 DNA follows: TGTGCCAGCACCTCGGACATTTTCGGAAACACCATATATTTT.

Written as DNA, the CDR3 is TGTGCCAGCAGCAGGGACAGGGTAACTGAAGCTTTCTTT. This translates into CASSRDRVTEAFF. The chain recombines TRBV6-5 with TRBJ1-1, with TRBD1 matching over 9 bases. Trimming removed 6 bases from V and 5 bases from J; junction bases left unmatched: 4. This CDR3 is built from 13 residues. Per the germline V gene, CDR1 is MNHEY and CDR2 is SVGAGI.

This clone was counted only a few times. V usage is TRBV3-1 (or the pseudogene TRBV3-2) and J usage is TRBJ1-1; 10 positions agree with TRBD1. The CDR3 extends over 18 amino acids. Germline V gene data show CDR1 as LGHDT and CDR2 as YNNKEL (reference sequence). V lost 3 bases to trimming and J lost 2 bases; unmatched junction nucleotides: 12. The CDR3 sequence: CASSHGPAGTGVNTEAFF. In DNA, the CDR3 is TGTGCCAGCAGCCACGGGCCCGCCGGGACAGGGGTTAACACTGAAGCTTTCTTT.

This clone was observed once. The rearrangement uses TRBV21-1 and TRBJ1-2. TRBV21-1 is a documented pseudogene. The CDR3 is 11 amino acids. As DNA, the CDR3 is TGTGCCAGCTTTAGGGCTCATGGCTACACCTTC. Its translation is CASFRAHGYTF.

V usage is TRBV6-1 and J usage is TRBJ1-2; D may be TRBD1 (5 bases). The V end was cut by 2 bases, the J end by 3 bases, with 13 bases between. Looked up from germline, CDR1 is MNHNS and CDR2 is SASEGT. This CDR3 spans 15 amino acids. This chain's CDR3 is CASSEWGAGDYGYTF. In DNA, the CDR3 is TGTGCCAGCAGTGAATGGGGCGCAGGAGACTATGGCTACACCTTC.

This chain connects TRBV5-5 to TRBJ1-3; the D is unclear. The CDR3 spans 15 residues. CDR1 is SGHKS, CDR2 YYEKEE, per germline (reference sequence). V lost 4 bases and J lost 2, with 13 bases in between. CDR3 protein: CASSPRPDAGNTIYF. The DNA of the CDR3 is TGTGCCAGCAGCCCTAGACCGGACGCTGGAAACACCATATATTTT.

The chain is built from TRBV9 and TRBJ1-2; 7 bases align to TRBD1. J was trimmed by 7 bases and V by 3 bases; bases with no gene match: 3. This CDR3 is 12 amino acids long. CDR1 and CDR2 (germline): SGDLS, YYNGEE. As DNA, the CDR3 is TGTGCCAGCAGCGCGACAGGGAGTGGCTACACCTTC. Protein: CASSATGSGYTF.

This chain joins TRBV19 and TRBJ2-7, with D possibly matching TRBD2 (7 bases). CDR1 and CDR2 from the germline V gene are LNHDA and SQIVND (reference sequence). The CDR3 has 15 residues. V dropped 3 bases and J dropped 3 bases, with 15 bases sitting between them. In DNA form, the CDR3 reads TGTGCCAGTAGTATTGGCCCGGGGGGCATCTACGAGCAGTACTTC. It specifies CASSIGPGGIYEQYF.

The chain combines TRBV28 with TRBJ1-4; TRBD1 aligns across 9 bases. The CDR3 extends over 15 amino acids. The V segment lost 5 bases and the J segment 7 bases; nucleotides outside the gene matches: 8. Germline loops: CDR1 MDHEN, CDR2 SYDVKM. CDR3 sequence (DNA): TGTGCCAGCAGTCCCTCGACAGGGGGTTTTGAAAAACTGTTTTTT. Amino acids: CASSPSTGGFEKLFF.

In DNA form, the CDR3 reads TGCGCCAGCAGCTTGGGGGTAGGGTCCTACGAGCAGTACTTC. It is translated as CASSLGVGSYEQYF. J is TRBJ2-7 and V is TRBV5-1; D is unclear. The V gene lost 0 bases and the J gene lost 1 base, with 8 bases spanning the gap. Germline CDR1 SGHRS, CDR2 YFSETQ. This CDR3 region has 14 residues. The full variable domain, with the rest looked up from reference TRBV5-1 and TRBJ2-7, is KAGVTQTPRYLIKTRGQQVTLSCSPISGHRSVSWYQQTPGQGLQFLFEYFSETQRNKGNFPGRFSGRQFSNSRSEMNVSTLELGDSALYLCASSLGVGSYEQYFGPGTRLTVT.

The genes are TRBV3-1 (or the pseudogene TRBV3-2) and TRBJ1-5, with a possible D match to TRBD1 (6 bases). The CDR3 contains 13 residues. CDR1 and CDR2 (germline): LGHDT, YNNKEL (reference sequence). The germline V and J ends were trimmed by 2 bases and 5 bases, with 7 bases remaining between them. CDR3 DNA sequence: TGTGCCAGCAGCCAAAACAGGGATCAGCCCCAGCATTTT. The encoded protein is CASSQNRDQPQHF.

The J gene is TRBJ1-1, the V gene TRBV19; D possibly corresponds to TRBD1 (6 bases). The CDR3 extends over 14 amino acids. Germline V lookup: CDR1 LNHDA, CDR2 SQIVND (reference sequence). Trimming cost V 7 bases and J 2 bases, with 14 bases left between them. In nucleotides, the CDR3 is TGTGCCAGTAACTCACAGGGAGGTAACACTGAAGCTTTCTTT. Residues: CASNSQGGNTEAFF.